This record covers a single TCR beta chain. The target antigen is unknown. Assay used: immunoSEQ multiplex PCR; TCRdb lists only in-frame clones, some missing. The sample records 26,000 or so clones, over 60% being singletons. From germline, CDR1 is LNHDA and CDR2 SQIVND (reference sequence). The CDR3 totals 14 residues. Trimming removed 2 bases at V and 8 bases at J, with 14 bases between. This sample is part of a study of radiotherapy plus CTLA-4 blockade in lung cancer. Study-wide findings and caveats: There was expansion of tumor-derived TCR clones in blood after radiotherapy plus ipilimumab. In blood, early T cell clone dynamics reportedly predicted response best, together with interferon-beta.

This receptor was identified in a human donor with non-small cell lung cancer that progressed on radiotherapy plus ipilimumab. The sequenced sample was peripheral blood, obtained from a patient treated with radiotherapy plus ipilimumab. The gene calls are TRBV19 and TRBJ2-3; the D gene is possibly TRBD1 (6 bases). The CDR3 here is CASSIIGTFGTQYF. The CDR3 DNA is TGTGCCAGTAGTATAATCGGGACATTCGGTACGCAGTATTTT.